The 21 T cell receptor beta chains in this list originate from one sample, sequenced in a study of blood T cell repertoires in COVID-19. TCRdb's table, derived via immunoSEQ multiplex PCR, lists solely in-frame clones and lacks some. The table lists roughly 48,000 clones, around four fifths of them singletons. Sequenced material: peripheral blood. The receptors originated from a man aged 40-49 years with acute or convalescent COVID-19.

J is TRBJ1-5 and V is TRBV6-1; tentatively, D is TRBD1 (6 bases). The CDR3 loop spans 16 amino acids. V gave up 4 bases and J gave up 4 bases, with 17 bases separating them. Per the germline V gene, CDR1 is MNHNS and CDR2 is SASEGT. CDR3: CASSVIQGTGNQPQHF. For the CDR3, the DNA is TGTGCCAGCAGTGTAATACAGGGAACCGGGAATCAGCCCCAGCATTTT.

This chain links TRBV11-2 with TRBJ1-1; 11 nucleotides agree with TRBD1. J lost 11 bases, V lost 3 bases, and 2 bases had no gene match. From germline, CDR1 is SGHAT and CDR2 FQNNGV. The CDR3 is 12 residues long. The CDR3 coding sequence is TGTGCCAGCAGCTTGGACAGGGGGCGGGCTTTCTTT. This encodes CASSLDRGRAFF.

The chain uses TRBV7-9 and TRBJ2-7, with TRBD1 matching over 7 bases. The V gene end was trimmed by 5 bases and the J gene end by 1 base; junction bases not matched to a gene: 8. The CDR3 sequence is 15 residues long. From germline, CDR1 is SEHNR and CDR2 FQNEAQ (reference sequence). CDR3 DNA: TGTGCCAGCAGCCCTCGGGACAGTTTTTCCTACGAGCAGTACTTC. It codes for CASSPRDSFSYEQYF.

J is TRBJ2-5 and V is TRBV27; 10 bases match TRBD1. The CDR3 totals 13 residues. Per germline, CDR1 MNHEY and CDR2 SMNVEV (reference sequence). V shed 5 bases and J 4 bases; nucleotides not matched to a gene: 1. CDR3 nucleotides: TGTGCCAGCAGTAGACAGGGGGCAGAGACCCAGTACTTC. It yields the protein CASSRQGAETQYF.

The gene calls are TRBV29-1 and TRBJ1-6, with 11 nucleotides matching TRBD1. From germline, CDR1 is SQVTM and CDR2 ANQGSEA. This CDR3 has 13 amino acids. After removal of 4 bases from V and 13 bases from J, the junction contained 6 bases not matched to a gene. CDR3 in amino acids: CSVGGDRGTPLHF. CDR3 sequence (DNA): TGCAGCGTTGGGGGGGACAGGGGGACTCCCCTCCACTTT.

The CDR3 sequence is CASSSTGGRQPQHF. CDR3 sequence (DNA): TGTGCCAGCAGTTCAACAGGGGGCCGTCAGCCCCAGCATTTT. The chain couples TRBV28 to TRBJ1-5, with 9 nucleotides matching TRBD1. V was clipped by 4 bases and J by 6 bases; unmatched bases: 4. CDR1 is MDHEN, CDR2 SYDVKM, per germline. The length of the CDR3 is 14 residues.

This chain joins TRBV6-6 and TRBJ1-1; TRBD1 agrees at 7 bases. Germline CDR1 reads MNHNY; CDR2 reads SVGAGI (reference sequence). The V gene end was trimmed by 6 bases and the J gene end by 7 bases; junction bases not matched to a gene: 11. The CDR3 is 14 amino acids. For the CDR3, the DNA is TGTGCCAGCAGACCTACAGGGGAACGTTTTGAAGCTTTCTTT. This codes for CASRPTGERFEAFF.

The chain recombines TRBV9 with TRBJ1-2; maybe TRBD1 (5 bases). This CDR3 comprises 14 residues. Germline-derived CDR1 and CDR2 are SGDLS and YYNGEE. The V and J ends lost 4 bases and 6 bases respectively, with 16 bases between them. In nucleotides, the CDR3 is TGTGCCAGCAGCCTTTCAGGACATATGAATGGCTACACCTTC. This gives the protein CASSLSGHMNGYTF.

The chain employs TRBV18 and TRBJ1-5; no reliable D call. Looked up from germline, CDR1 is KGHSH and CDR2 is LQKENI. Trimming took 5 bases from V and 2 from J, leaving 13 bases between them. This CDR3 contains 15 residues. The CDR3 loop reads CASSIGQLGNQPQHF. The CDR3 nucleotides read TGTGCCAGCTCAATTGGGCAACTGGGCAATCAGCCCCAGCATTTT.

V is TRBV12-3 or TRBV12-4 and J is TRBJ2-7, with no clear D. The CDR3 contains 12 residues. The V and J ends lost 6 bases and 2 bases respectively, with 8 bases between them. The CDR3 reads CASSTQAYEQYF. DNA of the CDR3: TGTGCCAGCAGCACACAAGCCTACGAGCAGTACTTC.

V and J are TRBV2 and TRBJ1-5; TRBD1 agrees at 9 bases. This CDR3 region has 14 residues. V shed 4 bases, J shed 6 bases, and the junction held 4 bases outside the gene matches. The germline V gene encodes CDR1 SNHLY and CDR2 FYNNEI. The CDR3, as DNA: TGTGCCAGCAGTGGACAGGGGGAGGCTCAGCCCCAGCATTTT. Its protein is CASSGQGEAQPQHF.

V usage is TRBV7-2 and J usage is TRBJ1-3, with 8 bases matching TRBD1. Germline-derived CDR1 and CDR2 are SGHTA and FQGNSA. V dropped 5 bases and J dropped 2; count of bases not matched to a gene: 14. This CDR3 spans 18 amino acids. CDR3 in DNA: TGTGCCAGCAGCCAACAACCCCTAACAGGGGGAACTGGAAACACCATATATTTT. Protein: CASSQQPLTGGTGNTIYF.

This chain links TRBV10-2 with TRBJ1-1; 9 bases match TRBD1. J was trimmed by 3 bases and V by 4 bases; bases with no gene match: 12. The CDR3 totals 17 residues. The germline V gene has CDR1 WSHSY and CDR2 SAAADI. CDR3 protein: CASSGRRTGERDTEAFF. CDR3 coding DNA: TGCGCCAGCAGTGGAAGGAGGACAGGGGAGAGAGACACTGAAGCTTTCTTT.

The chain employs TRBV2 and TRBJ1-4; TRBD1 is a possible D gene (5 bases). V was pared by 7 bases and J by 8 bases, with 14 bases between. Per germline, CDR1 SNHLY and CDR2 FYNNEI. The CDR3 is 13 amino acids. CDR3 nucleotides: TGTGCCAGCAAGGCTCAGGGCTACGAAAAACTGTTTTTT. Translated, it gives CASKAQGYEKLFF.

CDR3 residues: CATSDLPGGDGYTF. Written as DNA, the CDR3 is TGTGCCACCAGTGATTTGCCGGGGGGAGATGGCTACACCTTC. The V gene is TRBV24-1, the J gene TRBJ1-2; D might be TRBD1 (5 bases). Germline V gene data show CDR1 as KGHDR and CDR2 as SFDVKD. V was cut by 0 bases and J by 6 bases, with 10 bases left in between. The CDR3 contains 14 residues.

The chain uses TRBV5-1 and TRBJ1-3, with 9 bases identical to TRBD1. Looked up from germline, CDR1 is SGHRS and CDR2 is YFSETQ. The CDR3 is made up of 15 amino acids. Trimming at V came to 3 bases and at J to 3 bases, leaving 4 bases not matched to a gene. CDR3 nucleotides: TGCGCCAGCAGCTCAACAGGGGGCCGTGGAAACACCATATATTTT. Translation: CASSSTGGRGNTIYF.

The gene calls are TRBV29-1 and TRBJ1-4; a possible D gene is TRBD1 (5 bases). This CDR3 spans 13 amino acids. Trimming shortened V by 6 bases and J by 8 bases, and 16 bases separated the two germline ends. Germline CDR1 reads SQVTM; CDR2 reads ANQGSEA. The CDR3 loop is CSVGSRASEKLFF. CDR3 bases: TGCAGCGTCGGGTCCAGGGCGAGCGAAAAACTGTTTTTT.

The chain uses TRBV19 and TRBJ2-3; 8 nucleotides align to TRBD1. The junction had 9 bases not matched to a gene; V was cut back by 4 bases and J by 3 bases. The CDR3 sequence is 16 residues long. The V gene's germline CDR1 is LNHDA and CDR2 SQIVND (reference sequence). The CDR3 is CASSRIGQGRTDTQYF. The CDR3, as DNA: TGTGCCAGTAGTAGAATAGGACAGGGTAGGACAGATACGCAGTATTTT. The full variable domain, completed using reference TRBV19 and TRBJ2-3, is DGGITQSPKYLFRKEGQNVTLSCEQNLNHDAMYWYRQDPGQGLRLIYYSQIVNDFQKGDIAEGYSVSREKKESFPLTVTSAQKNPTAFYLCASSRIGQGRTDTQYFGPGTRLTVL.

The chain links TRBV3-1 (or the pseudogene TRBV3-2) to TRBJ2-1; 10 bases map to TRBD2. There are 13 residues in the CDR3. CDR1 is LGHDT and CDR2 is YNNKEL in the germline V gene (reference sequence). V lost 7 bases and J lost 11; bases outside the gene matches: 8. The CDR3 DNA reads TGTGCCAGCAAGGCGCTAGCGGGGGTCCAGCAGTTCTTC. Its protein product is CASKALAGVQQFF.

The chain recombines TRBV18 with TRBJ2-1; 7 bases are a match to TRBD2. V was clipped by 3 bases and J by 8 bases; unmatched bases: 7. The CDR3 sequence is 14 residues long. CDR1 is KGHSH, CDR2 LQKENI, per germline. The CDR3 DNA sequence: TGTGCCAGCTCACCCGGACTAGTCAGCGATGAGCAGTTCTTC. Amino acids: CASSPGLVSDEQFF.

The chain links TRBV9 to TRBJ2-1, with 7 bases identical to TRBD1. Germline trimming cut 4 bases from V and 3 bases from J; bases unmatched to any gene: 7. The CDR3 spans 15 residues. Germline assignment: CDR1 SGDLS and CDR2 YYNGEE. The CDR3 DNA is TGTGCCAGCAGCTCCACGGGACAGATCTACAATGAGCAGTTCTTC. It is translated as CASSSTGQIYNEQFF.